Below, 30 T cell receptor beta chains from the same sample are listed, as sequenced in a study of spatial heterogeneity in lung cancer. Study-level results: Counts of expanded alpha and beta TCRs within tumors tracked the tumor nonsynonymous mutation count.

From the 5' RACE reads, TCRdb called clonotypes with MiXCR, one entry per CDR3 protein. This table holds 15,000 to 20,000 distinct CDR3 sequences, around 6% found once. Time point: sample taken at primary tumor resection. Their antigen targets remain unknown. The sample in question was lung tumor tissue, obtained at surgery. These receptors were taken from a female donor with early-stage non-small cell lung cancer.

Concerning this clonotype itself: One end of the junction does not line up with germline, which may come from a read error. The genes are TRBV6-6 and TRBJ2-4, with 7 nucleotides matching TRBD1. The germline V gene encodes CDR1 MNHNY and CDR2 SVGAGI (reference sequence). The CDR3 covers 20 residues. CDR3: CAGSYLIGQAATLAKNIQYF. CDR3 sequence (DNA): TGTGCCGGCAGTTACCTCATCGGACAGGCCGCGACTCTAGCCAAAAATATTCAGTACTTC.

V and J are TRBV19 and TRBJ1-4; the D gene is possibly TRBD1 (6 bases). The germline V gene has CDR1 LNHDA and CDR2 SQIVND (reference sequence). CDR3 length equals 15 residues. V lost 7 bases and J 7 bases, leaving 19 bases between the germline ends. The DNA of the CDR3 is TGTGCCAGTAAAAATTCGGGGGCCTTGGGTGAAAAACTGTTTTTT. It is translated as CASKNSGALGEKLFF.

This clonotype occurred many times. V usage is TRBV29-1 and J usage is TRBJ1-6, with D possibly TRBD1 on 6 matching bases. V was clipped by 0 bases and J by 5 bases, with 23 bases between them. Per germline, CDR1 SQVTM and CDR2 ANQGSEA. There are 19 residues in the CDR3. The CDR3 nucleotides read TGCAGCGTTGAAGAGAACAAACGATTGACCGGGACACATAATTCACCCCTCCACTTT. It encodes CSVEENKRLTGTHNSPLHF.

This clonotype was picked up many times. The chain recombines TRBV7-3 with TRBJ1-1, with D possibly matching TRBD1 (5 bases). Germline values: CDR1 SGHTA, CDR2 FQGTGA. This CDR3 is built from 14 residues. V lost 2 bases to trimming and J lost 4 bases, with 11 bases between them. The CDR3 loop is CASSLLGPSTEAFF. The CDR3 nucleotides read TGTGCCAGCAGCTTATTGGGACCAAGCACTGAAGCTTTCTTT. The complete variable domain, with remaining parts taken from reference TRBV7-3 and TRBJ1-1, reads GAGVSQTPSNKVTEKGKYVELRCDPISGHTALYWYRQSLGQGPEFLIYFQGTGAADDSGLPNDRFFAVRPEGSVSTLKIQRTERGDSAVYLCASSLLGPSTEAFFGQGTRLTVV.

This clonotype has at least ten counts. For the CDR3, the DNA is TGTGCCAGCAGTTTTTATAGCGGGAGGAGTCGAGAGACCCAGTACTTC. It codes for CASSFYSGRSRETQYF. V and J are TRBV12-3 or TRBV12-4 and TRBJ2-5; TRBD2 matches 10 bases. CDR3 length: 16 residues. V shed 3 bases and J 4 bases; nucleotides not matched to a gene: 8.

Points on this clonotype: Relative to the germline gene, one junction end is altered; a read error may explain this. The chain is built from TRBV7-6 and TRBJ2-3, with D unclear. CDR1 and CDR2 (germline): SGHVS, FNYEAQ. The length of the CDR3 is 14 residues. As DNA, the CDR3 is TGTGCCAGCAGCCCGCAACGAACCGGAGATACGCTGTATTTT. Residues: CASSPQRTGDTLYF.

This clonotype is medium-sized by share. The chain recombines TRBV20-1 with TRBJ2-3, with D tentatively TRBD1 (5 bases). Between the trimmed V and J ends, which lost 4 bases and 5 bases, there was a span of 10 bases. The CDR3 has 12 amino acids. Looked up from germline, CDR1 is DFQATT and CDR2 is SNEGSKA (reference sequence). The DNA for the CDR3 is TGCAGTGCTATCCGACAGATAGATACGCAGTATTTT. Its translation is CSAIRQIDTQYF.

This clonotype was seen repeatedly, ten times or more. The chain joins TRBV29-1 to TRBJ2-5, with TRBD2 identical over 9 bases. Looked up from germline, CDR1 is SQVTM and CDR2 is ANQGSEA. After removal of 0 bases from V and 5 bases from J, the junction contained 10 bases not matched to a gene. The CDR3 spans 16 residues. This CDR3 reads CSVEDLAAGGGETQYF. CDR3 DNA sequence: TGCAGCGTTGAAGATTTGGCAGCGGGAGGAGGGGAGACCCAGTACTTC.

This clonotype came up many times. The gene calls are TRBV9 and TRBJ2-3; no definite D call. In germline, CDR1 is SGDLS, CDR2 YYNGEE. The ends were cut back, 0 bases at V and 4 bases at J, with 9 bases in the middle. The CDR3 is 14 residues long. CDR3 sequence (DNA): TGTGCCAGCAGCGTAGGGACCCGGGCAGATACGCAGTATTTT. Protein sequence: CASSVGTRADTQYF.

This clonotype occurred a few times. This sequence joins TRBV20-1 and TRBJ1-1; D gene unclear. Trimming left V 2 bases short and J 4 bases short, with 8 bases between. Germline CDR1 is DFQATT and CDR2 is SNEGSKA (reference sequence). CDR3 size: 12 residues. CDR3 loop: CSARRGPTEAFF. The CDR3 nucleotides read TGCAGTGCTAGACGGGGTCCCACTGAAGCTTTCTTT.

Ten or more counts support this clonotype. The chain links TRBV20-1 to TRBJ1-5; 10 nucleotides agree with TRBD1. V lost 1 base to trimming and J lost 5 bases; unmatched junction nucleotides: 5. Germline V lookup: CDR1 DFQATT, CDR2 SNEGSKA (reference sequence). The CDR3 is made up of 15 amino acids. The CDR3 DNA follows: TGCAGTGCTAGAGGGACAGGGGGTTCGGATCAGCCCCAGCATTTT. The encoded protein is CSARGTGGSDQPQHF.

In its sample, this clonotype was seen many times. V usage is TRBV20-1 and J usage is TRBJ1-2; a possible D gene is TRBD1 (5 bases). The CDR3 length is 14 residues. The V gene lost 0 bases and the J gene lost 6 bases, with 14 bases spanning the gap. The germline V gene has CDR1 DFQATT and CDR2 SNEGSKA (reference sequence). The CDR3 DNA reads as TGCAGTGCTAGAGATAGGGCAGGGTTCGATGGCTACACCTTC. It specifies CSARDRAGFDGYTF.

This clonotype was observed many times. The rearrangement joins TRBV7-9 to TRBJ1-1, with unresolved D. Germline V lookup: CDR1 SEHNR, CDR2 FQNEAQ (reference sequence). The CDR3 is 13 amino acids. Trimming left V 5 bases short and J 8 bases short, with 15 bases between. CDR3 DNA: TGTGCCAGCAGCCCCCCCAGGACCACCGAAGCTTTCTTT. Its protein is CASSPPRTTEAFF.

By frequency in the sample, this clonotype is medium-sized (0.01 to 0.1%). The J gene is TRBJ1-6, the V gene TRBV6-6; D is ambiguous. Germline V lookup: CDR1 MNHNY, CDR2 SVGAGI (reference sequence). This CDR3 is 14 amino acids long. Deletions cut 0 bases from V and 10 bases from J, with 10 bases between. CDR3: CASSYSTKGSPLHF. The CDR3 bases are TGTGCCAGCAGTTACTCGACTAAGGGCTCACCCCTCCACTTT.

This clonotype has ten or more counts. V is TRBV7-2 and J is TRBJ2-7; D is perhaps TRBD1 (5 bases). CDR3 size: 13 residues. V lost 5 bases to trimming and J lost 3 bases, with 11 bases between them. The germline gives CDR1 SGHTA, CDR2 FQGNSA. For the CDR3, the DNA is TGTGCCAGCAGCCTAGGGGTTCTCTACGAGCAGTACTTC. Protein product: CASSLGVLYEQYF.

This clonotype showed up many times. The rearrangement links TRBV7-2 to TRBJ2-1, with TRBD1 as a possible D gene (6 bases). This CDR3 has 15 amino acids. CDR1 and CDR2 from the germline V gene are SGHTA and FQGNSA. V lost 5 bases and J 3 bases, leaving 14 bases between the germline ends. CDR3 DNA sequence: TGTGCCAGCAGCCCCTACAGGACAGTCTACAATGAGCAGTTCTTC. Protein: CASSPYRTVYNEQFF.

The CDR3 DNA follows: TGTGCCAGCAGAATGGGGACGACTGAAGCTTTCTTT. It specifies CASRMGTTEAFF. V gene TRBV28 combines with J gene TRBJ1-1, with D perhaps matching TRBD1 (5 bases). CDR1 is MDHEN, CDR2 SYDVKM, per germline. Trimming pared 6 bases from V and 5 bases from J, leaving 10 bases between. The CDR3 consists of 12 residues. Full variable domain (missing parts from reference TRBV28 and TRBJ1-1): DVKVTQSSRYLVKRTGEKVFLECVQDMDHENMFWYRQDPGLGLRLIYFSYDVKMKEKGDIPEGYSVSREKKERFSLILESASTNQTSMYLCASRMGTTEAFFGQGTRLTVV.

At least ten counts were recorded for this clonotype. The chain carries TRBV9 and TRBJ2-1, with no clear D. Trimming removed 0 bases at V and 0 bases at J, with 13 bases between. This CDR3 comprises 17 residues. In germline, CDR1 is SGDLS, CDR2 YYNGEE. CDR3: CASSVGLSQSSYNEQFF. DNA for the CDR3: TGTGCCAGCAGCGTAGGATTGAGTCAGAGCTCCTACAATGAGCAGTTCTTC. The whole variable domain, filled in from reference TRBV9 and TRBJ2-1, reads DSGVTQTPKHLITATGQRVTLRCSPRSGDLSVYWYQQSLDQGLQFLIQYYNGEERAKGNILERFSAQQFPDLHSELNLSSLELGDSALYFCASSVGLSQSSYNEQFFGPGTRLTVL.

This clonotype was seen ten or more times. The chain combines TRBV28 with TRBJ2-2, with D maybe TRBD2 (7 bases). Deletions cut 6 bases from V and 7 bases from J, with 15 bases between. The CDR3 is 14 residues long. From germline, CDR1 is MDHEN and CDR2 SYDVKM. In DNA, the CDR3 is TGTGCCAGCAGCAGCCGGGGGGCCCACGGGGAGCTGTTTTTT. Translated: CASSSRGAHGELFF.

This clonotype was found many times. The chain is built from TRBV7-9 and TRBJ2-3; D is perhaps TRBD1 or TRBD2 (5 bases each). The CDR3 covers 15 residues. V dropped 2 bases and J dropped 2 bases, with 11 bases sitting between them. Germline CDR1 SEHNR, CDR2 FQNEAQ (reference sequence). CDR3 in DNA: TGTGCCAGCAGCTTAAGGTGGGACCCCACAGATACGCAGTATTTT. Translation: CASSLRWDPTDTQYF.

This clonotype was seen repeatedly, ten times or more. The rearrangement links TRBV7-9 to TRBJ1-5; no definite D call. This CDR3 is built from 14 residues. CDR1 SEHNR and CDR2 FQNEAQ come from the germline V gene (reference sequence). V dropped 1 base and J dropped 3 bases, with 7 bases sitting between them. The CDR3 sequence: CASSLGSFNQPQHF. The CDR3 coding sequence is TGTGCCAGCAGCTTAGGGTCCTTCAATCAGCCCCAGCATTTT. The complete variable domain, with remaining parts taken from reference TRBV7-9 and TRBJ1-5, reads DTGVSQNPRHKITKRGQNVTFRCDPISEHNRLYWYRQTLGQGPEFLTYFQNEAQLEKSRLLSDRFSAERPKGSFSTLEIQRTEQGDSAMYLCASSLGSFNQPQHFGDGTRLSIL.

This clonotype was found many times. The CDR3 reads CASSPRMMGQGRFDTEAFF. The CDR3 DNA is TGTGCCAGCAGTCCTCGTATGATGGGACAGGGACGGTTCGACACTGAAGCTTTCTTT. The gene calls are TRBV27 and TRBJ1-1; TRBD1 matches at 9 bases. The CDR3 has 19 amino acids. CDR1 is MNHEY and CDR2 is SMNVEV in the germline V gene (reference sequence). V was pared by 5 bases and J by 3 bases, with 19 bases of the junction left unmatched.

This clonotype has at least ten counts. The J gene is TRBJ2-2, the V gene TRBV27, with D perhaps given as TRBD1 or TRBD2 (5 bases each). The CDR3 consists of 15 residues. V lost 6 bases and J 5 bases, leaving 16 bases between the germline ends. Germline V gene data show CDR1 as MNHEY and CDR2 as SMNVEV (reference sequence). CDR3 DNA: TGTGCCAGCAGCCCCGGACAAGGCGGGACCGGGGAGCTGTTTTTT. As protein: CASSPGQGGTGELFF.

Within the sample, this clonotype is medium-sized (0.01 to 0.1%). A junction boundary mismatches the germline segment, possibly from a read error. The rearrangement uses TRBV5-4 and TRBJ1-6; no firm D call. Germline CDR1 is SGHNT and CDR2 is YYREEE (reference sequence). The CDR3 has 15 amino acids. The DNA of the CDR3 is TGTGCCAGCACCTTGGAGGGAAACGTCGGCTCACCCCTCCACTTT. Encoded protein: CASTLEGNVGSPLHF.

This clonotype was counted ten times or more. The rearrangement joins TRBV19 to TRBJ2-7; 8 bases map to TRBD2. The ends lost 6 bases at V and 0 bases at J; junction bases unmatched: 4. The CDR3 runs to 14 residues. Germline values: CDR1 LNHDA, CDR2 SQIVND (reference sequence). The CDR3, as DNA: TGTGCCAGTAGAACTAGCGGAAGCTCCTACGAGCAGTACTTC. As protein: CASRTSGSSYEQYF.

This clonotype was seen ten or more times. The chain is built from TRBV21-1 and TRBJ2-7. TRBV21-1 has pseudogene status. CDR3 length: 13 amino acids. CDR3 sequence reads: CASSKTAEYEQYF. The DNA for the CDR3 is TGTGCCAGCAGCAAAACGGCGGAGTACGAGCAGTACTTC.

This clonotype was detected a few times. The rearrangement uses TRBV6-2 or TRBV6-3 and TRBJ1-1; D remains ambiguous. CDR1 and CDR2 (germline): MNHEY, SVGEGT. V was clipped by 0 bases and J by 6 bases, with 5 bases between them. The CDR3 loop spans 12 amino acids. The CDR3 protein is CASSYSTSEAFF. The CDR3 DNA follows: TGTGCCAGCAGTTACTCGACCTCTGAAGCTTTCTTT.

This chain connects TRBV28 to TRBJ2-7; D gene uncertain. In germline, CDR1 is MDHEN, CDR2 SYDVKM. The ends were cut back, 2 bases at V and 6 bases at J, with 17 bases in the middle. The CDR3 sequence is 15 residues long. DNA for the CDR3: TGTGCCAGCAGTTTAAGACCGCCAAGGGAATGCGAGCAGTACTTC. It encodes CASSLRPPRECEQYF.

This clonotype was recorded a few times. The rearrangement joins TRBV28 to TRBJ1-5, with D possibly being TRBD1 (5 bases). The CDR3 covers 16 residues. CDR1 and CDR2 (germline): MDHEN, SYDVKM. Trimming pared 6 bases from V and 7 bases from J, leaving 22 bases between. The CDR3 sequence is CASRDGMGGDRQPQHF. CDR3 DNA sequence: TGTGCCAGCAGGGACGGGATGGGGGGTGATCGGCAGCCCCAGCATTTT.

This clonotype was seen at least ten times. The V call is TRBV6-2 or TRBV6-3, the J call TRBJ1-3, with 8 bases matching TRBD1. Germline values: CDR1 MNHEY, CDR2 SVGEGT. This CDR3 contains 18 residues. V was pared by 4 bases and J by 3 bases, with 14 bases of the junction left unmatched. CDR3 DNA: TGTGCCAGCAGTTCCTCGGGACAGGCGGCTTTTGGTGGAAACACCATATATTTT. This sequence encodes CASSSSGQAAFGGNTIYF.